This T cell receptor beta chain stems from a study of post-analysis software for immune sequencing data (dated by TCRdb to 2013 to 2016). Notes on the research overall: Relapsing-remitting, secondary progressive and progressive-relapsing multiple sclerosis were recorded as disease courses, and subtype annotation was lacking for some patients. The patient repertoires were compared against 11 previously published healthy control repertoires obtained from donors aged about 6 to 28 years. A subset of samples was prepared in parallel using single-end sample barcoding, then pooled and co-amplified after Illumina adapter ligation.

The method was PCR. The data were produced on an Illumina HiSeq 2500. To reduce PCR and sequencing biases, unique molecular identifiers were incorporated into the TCR beta cDNA libraries. Per 1 to 10 million input T cells, approximately 500,000 cDNA molecules were obtained, such that each molecule approximated one T cell. The patient libraries were prepared and sequenced with the same protocol used for the earlier healthy control dataset. Within a given batch, samples were prepared together, multiplexed and sequenced on the same HiSeq lane. Turning to the authors' computational methods: MIGEC handled the raw barcoded reads, throwing out single-read molecular identifier groups before consensus assembly and CDR3 extraction. Clonotype tables were post-analysed with VDJtools, normalizing diversity by down-sampling all datasets to the smallest sample size. In repertoire overlap clustering, CDR3 amino acid sequences, but not nucleotide sequences, were matched to correct batch-related cross-sample contamination. TCRdb applied fastp at Q25 and MiXCR to the public reads, then kept only in-frame beta chains. One record per CDR3 amino acid sequence lists the most common genes and DNA. V and J calls and clone size were set by TCRdb, not the authors. The sample data list 700,000 to 900,000 distinct CDR3 sequences, and 40% to 55% of these were observed just once. The ten largest clones capture approximately 4.4% of the sample.

Study-wide findings and limitations: Multiple sclerosis patients had significantly lower normalized Chao1 diversity than controls, a result that suggests substantial peripheral T-cell clonal expansion. The control group was slightly older than the multiple sclerosis patient group. Direct clustering with F measure showed strong co-clustering of samples prepared in the same batch, prompting a batch-effect correction.

Comments on this clonotype: Its antigen remains undetermined. Base-call qualities are not available, and no considerably larger clone is one nucleotide away.

TCR beta repertoires were profiled from peripheral blood of roughly 13 young patients with multiple sclerosis to demonstrate the VDJtools post-analysis software. The multiple sclerosis patients were children and adolescents between roughly 6 and 17 years of age. The sequenced sample was blood. The clonotype was recovered from a girl under 18 with multiple sclerosis.

The DNA reads as follows: TGCGCCAGCAGCTCCGGGACACCTCTTTTGGAGCAGTACTTC. Translated, it gives CASSSGTPLLEQYF. The V and J segments used are TRBV5-1 and TRBJ2-7, and possibly TRBD1, on 6 matching bases. From a lookup of the germline V gene, CDR1 and CDR2 are SGHRS and YFSETQ. Trimming costs V 3 bases and J 7 bases, and their ends lie 17 bases apart. The CDR3 spans 14 residues, from the cysteine through the phenylalanine. Only the CDR3 DNA stays, 42 bases, in frame from base 1.